This T cell receptor beta chain was sequenced for a study of beta chain features in type 1 diabetes. Study observations and caveats: Across all four CD4+ subsets, people with type 1 diabetes showed modestly shorter TCRB CDR3s.

The sequenced template was cDNA made from the entire isolated RNA. Repertoires were generated with immunoSEQ multiplex PCR, while TCRdb's copy carries only in-frame clones and drops some. The repertoire holds more than 250,000 clones, with roughly an eighth as singletons. Germline lookup yields CDR1 SGDLS and CDR2 YYNGEE. CDR3 size: 14 residues. Worth noting for this clone: Its antigen is currently unknown. Mismatch with germline at one junction end may stem from a read error. The sample holds other DNA sequences that translate to the same CDR3.

One heparinised draw, averaging approximately 120 mL, was taken per donor. The origin of this receptor is a man aged 25-40 years with type 1 diabetes. The rearrangement uses TRBV9 and TRBJ1-2; perhaps TRBD1 as D (6 bases). Source material: naive CD4+ T cells from blood. CDR3 bases: TGTGCCAGCAGCGTAGGCCAGGGGAACTACGGCTACACCTTC. It is translated as CASSVGQGNYGYTF.